A selection of T cell receptor beta chains follows, all from one sample in a study of shared clonotypes between healthy human individuals. Libraries were prepared by immunoSEQ multiplex PCR; TCRdb keeps only in-frame clonotypes and omits some of them. The data contain about 1 million clones, about 74% of them seen just once; the ten biggest clones take up over 1.3%. The sequenced sample was memory CD4+ T cells sorted from blood. These receptors all come from a man between 18 and 35 years old in good health. Each CDR3 is given with its conserved first and last residue. A D gene is named only where the DNA matches it firmly. The size field is filled for only some rows; it gives once, few, many or a size class.

>TRBJ2-3|TRBV21-1|-|-
CAMVKGLAGYTDTQYF
TGTGCCATGGTTAAAGGGCTAGCGGGGTACACAGATACGCAGTATTTT
>TRBJ2-1|TRBV5-1|TRBD1|-
CASSPQGSYNEQFF
TGCGCCAGCAGCCCACAGGGGTCCTACAATGAGCAGTTCTTC
>TRBJ1-1|TRBV30|TRBD1|-
CAWSHRDRGFPNTEAFF
TGTGCCTGGAGTCACCGGGACAGGGGTTTTCCAAACACTGAAGCTTTCTTT
>TRBJ2-3|TRBV5-1|-|-
CASSLGDSRGTDTQYF
TGCGCCAGCAGCTTGGGGGACTCCCGGGGAACAGATACGCAGTATTTT
>TRBJ1-6|TRBV6-4|-|once
CASRVKSLNSPLHF
TGTGCCAGCAGAGTCAAGTCCCTCAATTCACCCCTCCACTTT
>TRBJ2-2|TRBV27|-|-
CASRRQGGTGELFF
TGTGCCAGCAGAAGGCAGGGGGGGACCGGGGAGCTGTTTTTT
>TRBJ2-7|TRBV6-1|TRBD2|-
CASRSSGGFYEQYF
TGTGCCAGCAGGAGTAGCGGGGGATTCTACGAGCAGTACTTC
>TRBJ2-3|TRBV5-5|TRBD2|-
CASRQRLALTDTQYF
TGTGCCAGCAGACAAAGACTAGCCCTCACAGATACGCAGTATTTT
>TRBJ2-3|TRBV5-4|TRBD2|-
CASSLEGLAGEDTQYF
TGTGCCAGCAGCTTGGAGGGACTAGCGGGAGAGGATACGCAGTATTTT
>TRBJ1-4|TRBV19|TRBD1|-
CASSQGAANEKLFF
TGTGCCAGTTCGCAGGGGGCGGCTAATGAAAAACTGTTTTTT
>TRBJ2-7|TRBV7-2|TRBD2|-
CASSLGALAGAYEQYF
TGTGCCAGCAGCTTAGGAGCTCTAGCGGGAGCCTACGAGCAGTACTTC
>TRBJ1-1|TRBV30|-|-
CAWWWRGSEAFF
TGTGCCTGGTGGTGGAGGGGAAGTGAAGCTTTCTTT
>TRBJ1-3|TRBV6-5|-|-
CASTTSGGNTIYF
TGTGCCAGCACCACGTCGGGAGGAAACACCATATATTTT
>TRBJ1-3|TRBV20-1|-|-
CSARQGNTIYF
TGCAGTGCTCGACAAGGAAACACCATATATTTT
>TRBJ1-1|TRBV19|TRBD1|-
CASSVETGGTEAFF
TGTGCCAGTAGTGTTGAGACAGGGGGCACTGAAGCTTTCTTT
>TRBJ2-7|TRBV6-5|TRBD2|-
CASSQLAGGIYEQYF
TGTGCCAGCAGTCAACTAGCGGGAGGGATATACGAGCAGTACTTC
>TRBJ1-1|TRBV18|TRBD1|-
CASLTTGGWTEAFF
TGTGCCAGCCTCACCACAGGGGGCTGGACTGAAGCTTTCTTT
>TRBJ2-3|TRBV5-1|-|-
CASSLADTTSTDTQYF
TGCGCCAGCAGCTTGGCAGACACGACTAGCACAGATACGCAGTATTTT
>TRBJ2-5|TRBV6-1|-|-
CASSEASGAVWKTQYF
TGTGCCAGCAGTGAAGCTTCAGGGGCTGTTTGGAAGACCCAGTACTTC
>TRBJ1-1|TRBV5-6|TRBD1|-
CASSSDREFMNTEAFF
TGTGCCAGCAGCTCGGACAGGGAGTTCATGAACACTGAAGCTTTCTTT
>TRBJ1-4|TRBV10-3|TRBD1|few
CAISPGTGGGNEKLFF
TGTGCCATCAGTCCCGGGACAGGGGGCGGGAATGAAAAACTGTTTTTT
>TRBJ1-1|TRBV19|-|-
CASSGKVEAFF
TGTGCCAGTAGTGGAAAGGTTGAAGCTTTCTTT
>TRBJ2-2|TRBV27|-|-
CASRTTLSPGELFF
TGTGCCAGCAGGACGACTCTCTCCCCCGGGGAGCTGTTTTTT
>TRBJ2-1|TRBV5-4|-|-
CASSLDRESYNEQFF
TGTGCCAGCAGCTTGGACCGAGAATCCTACAATGAGCAGTTCTTC
>TRBJ1-6|TRBV27|-|-
CASKRGPGEPLHF
TGTGCCAGCAAAAGGGGACCCGGAGAGCCCCTCCACTTT
>TRBJ2-3|TRBV5-6|-|-
CASSLGVGSWGDTQYF
TGTGCCAGCAGCTTGGGGGTTGGAAGCTGGGGAGATACGCAGTATTTT